The clone carrying this TCR beta chain has a count of ten or more. Its antigen remains unidentified. This sample was taken from a study of T cells in Graves' hyperthyroidism and ophthalmopathy. As for the study in general: Peripheral blood samples were taken at initial diagnosis, prior to any treatment. General study points: The model anticipated ophthalmopathy a median about six months pre-onset.

Newly diagnosed patients aged 18 to 65 had hyperthyroidism of under 2 months' duration. Germline V gene lookup returns CDR1 DFQATT and CDR2 SNEGSKA (reference sequence). The CDR3 is made up of 15 amino acids. V shed 5 bases, J shed 2 bases, and the junction held 9 bases outside the gene matches. The source material, RNA transcripts, was used to amplify TCR beta CDR3 regions. The HTBI set primed first-round TCR CDR3 RT-PCR. TCRdb re-called the multiplex PCR reads through MiXCR, storing one row per CDR3 protein. The sample holds 300,000 or so distinct CDR3 sequences, about 18% seen once. This receptor was obtained from a woman in her forties or fifties with Graves' hyperthyroidism. Sequencing input: blood. The chain combines TRBV20-1 with TRBJ2-5; 9 positions match TRBD1. The CDR3 DNA is TGCAGTGCTGTCACCGGGACAGGGTGGCAAGAGACCCAGTACTTC. As protein: CSAVTGTGWQETQYF.